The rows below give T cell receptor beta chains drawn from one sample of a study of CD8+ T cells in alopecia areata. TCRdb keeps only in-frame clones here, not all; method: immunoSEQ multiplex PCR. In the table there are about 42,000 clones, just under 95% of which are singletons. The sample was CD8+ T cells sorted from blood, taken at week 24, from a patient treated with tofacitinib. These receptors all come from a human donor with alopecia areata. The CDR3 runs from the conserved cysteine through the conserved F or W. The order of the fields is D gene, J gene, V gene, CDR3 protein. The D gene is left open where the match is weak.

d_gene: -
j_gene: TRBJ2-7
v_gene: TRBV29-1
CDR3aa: CSVVMAYEQYF

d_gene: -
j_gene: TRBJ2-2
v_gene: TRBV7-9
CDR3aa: CASSSKNTGELFF

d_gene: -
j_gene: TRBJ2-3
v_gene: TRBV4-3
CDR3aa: CASSQDLHTQYF

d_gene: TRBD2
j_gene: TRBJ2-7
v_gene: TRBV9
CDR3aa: CASSLGGGTYEQYF

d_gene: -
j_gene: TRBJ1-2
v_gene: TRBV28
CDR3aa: CASSFIGGGYGYTF

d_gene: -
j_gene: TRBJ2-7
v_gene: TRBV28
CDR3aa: CASSLSDYEQYF

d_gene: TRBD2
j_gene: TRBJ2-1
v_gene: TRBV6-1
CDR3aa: CASSEEGLRGSYNEQFF

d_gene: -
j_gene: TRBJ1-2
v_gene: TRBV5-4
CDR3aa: CASRLSGAGYGYTF

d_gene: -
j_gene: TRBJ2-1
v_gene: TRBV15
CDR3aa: CASSGGPPYNEQFF

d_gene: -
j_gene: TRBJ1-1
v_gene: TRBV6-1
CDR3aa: CASNKREFGNTEAFF